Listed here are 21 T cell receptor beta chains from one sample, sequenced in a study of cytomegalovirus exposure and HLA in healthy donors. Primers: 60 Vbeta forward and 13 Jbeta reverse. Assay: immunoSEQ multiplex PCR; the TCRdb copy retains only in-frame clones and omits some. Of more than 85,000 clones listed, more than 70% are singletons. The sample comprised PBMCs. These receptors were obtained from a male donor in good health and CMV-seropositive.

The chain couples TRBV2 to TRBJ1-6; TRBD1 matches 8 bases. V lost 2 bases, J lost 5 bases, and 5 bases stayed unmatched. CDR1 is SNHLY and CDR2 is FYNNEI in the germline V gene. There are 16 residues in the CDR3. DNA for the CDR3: TGTGCCAGCAGTGAAAACGGACAGGGCAATAATTCACCCCTCCACTTT. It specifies CASSENGQGNNSPLHF. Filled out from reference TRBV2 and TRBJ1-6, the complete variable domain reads EPEVTQTPSHQVTQMGQEVILRCVPISNHLYFYWYRQILGQKVEFLVSFYNNEISEKSEIFDDQFSVERPDGSNFTLKIRSTKLEDSAMYFCASSENGQGNNSPLHFGNGTRLTVT.

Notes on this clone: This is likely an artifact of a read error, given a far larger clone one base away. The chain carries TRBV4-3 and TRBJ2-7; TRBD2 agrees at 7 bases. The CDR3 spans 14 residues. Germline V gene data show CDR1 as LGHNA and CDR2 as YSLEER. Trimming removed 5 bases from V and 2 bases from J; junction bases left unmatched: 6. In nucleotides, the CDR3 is TGCGCCAGCAGCTTAGACGGGACTACCTACGAGCAGTACTTC. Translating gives CASSLDGTTYEQYF.

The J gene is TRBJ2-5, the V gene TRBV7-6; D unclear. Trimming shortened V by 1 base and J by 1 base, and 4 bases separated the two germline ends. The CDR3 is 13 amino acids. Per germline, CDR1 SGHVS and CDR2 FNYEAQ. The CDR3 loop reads CASSLGSQETQYF. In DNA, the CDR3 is TGTGCCAGCAGCTTAGGTAGCCAAGAGACCCAGTACTTC.

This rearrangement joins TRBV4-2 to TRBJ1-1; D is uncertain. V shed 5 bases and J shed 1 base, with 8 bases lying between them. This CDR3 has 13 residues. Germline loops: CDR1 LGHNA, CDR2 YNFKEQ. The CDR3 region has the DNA TGTGCCAGCAGCGGTTCGGGGAACACTGAAGCTTTCTTT. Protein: CASSGSGNTEAFF.

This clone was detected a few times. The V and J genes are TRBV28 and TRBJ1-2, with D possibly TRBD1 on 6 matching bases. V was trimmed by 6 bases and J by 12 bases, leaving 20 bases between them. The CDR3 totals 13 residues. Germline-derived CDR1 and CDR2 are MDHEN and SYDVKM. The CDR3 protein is CASRKSAGAGDTF. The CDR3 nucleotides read TGTGCCAGCAGGAAGTCTGCGGGGGCTGGAGACACCTTC.

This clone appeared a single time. This CDR3 is CASKRLARDTQYF. The CDR3 nucleotides are TGTGCCAGCAAAAGGCTAGCGAGAGATACGCAGTATTTT. The rearrangement joins TRBV7-8 to TRBJ2-3; D perhaps matches TRBD2 (6 bases). Germline assignment: CDR1 SGHVS and CDR2 FQNEAQ. The length of the CDR3 is 13 residues. V shed 7 bases and J shed 5 bases, with 13 bases lying between them.

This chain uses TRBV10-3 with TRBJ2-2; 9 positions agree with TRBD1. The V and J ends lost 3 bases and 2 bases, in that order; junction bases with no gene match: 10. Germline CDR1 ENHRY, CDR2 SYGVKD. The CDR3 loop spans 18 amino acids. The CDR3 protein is CAISDQGRTGANTGELFF. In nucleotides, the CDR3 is TGTGCCATCAGTGATCAGGGCCGGACAGGGGCTAACACCGGGGAGCTGTTTTTT.

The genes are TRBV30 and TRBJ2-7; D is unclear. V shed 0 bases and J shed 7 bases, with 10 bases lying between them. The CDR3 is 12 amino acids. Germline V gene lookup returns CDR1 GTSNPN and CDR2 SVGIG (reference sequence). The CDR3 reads CAWSVAGIEQYF. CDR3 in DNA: TGTGCCTGGAGTGTGGCAGGCATAGAGCAGTACTTC.

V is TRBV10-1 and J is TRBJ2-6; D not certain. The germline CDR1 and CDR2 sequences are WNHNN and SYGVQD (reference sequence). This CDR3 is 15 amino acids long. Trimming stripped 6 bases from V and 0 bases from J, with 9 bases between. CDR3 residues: CASRRQISGANVLTF. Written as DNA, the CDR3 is TGCGCCAGCAGGAGACAAATCTCTGGGGCCAACGTCCTGACTTTC.

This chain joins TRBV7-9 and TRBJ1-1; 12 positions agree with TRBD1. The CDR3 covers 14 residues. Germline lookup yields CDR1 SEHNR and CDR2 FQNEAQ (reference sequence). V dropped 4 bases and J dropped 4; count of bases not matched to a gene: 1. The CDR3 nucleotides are TGTGCCAGCAGCTGGGGACAGGGGGCCACTGAAGCTTTCTTT. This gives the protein CASSWGQGATEAFF. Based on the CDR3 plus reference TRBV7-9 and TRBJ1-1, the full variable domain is DTGVSQNPRHKITKRGQNVTFRCDPISEHNRLYWYRQTLGQGPEFLTYFQNEAQLEKSRLLSDRFSAERPKGSFSTLEIQRTEQGDSAMYLCASSWGQGATEAFFGQGTRLTVV.

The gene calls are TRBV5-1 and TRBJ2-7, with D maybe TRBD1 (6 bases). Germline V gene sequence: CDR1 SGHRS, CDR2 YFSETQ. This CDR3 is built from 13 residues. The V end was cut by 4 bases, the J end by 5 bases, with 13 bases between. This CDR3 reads CASSPTGINEQYF. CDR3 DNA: TGCGCCAGCAGCCCCACAGGGATAAACGAGCAGTACTTC.

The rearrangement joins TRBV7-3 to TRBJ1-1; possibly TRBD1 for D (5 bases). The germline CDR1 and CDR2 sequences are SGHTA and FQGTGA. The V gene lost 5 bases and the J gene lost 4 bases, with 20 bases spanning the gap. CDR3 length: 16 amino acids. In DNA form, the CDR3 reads TGTGCCAGCAGCCCCCGAGGGAGGTCGGGGGGCACTGAAGCTTTCTTT. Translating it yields CASSPRGRSGGTEAFF.

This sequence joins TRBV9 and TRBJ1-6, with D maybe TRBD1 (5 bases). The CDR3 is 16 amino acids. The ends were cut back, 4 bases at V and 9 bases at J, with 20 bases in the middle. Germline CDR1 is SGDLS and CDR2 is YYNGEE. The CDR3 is CASSSLAGQRGSPLHF. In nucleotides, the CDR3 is TGTGCCAGCAGCTCCTTGGCAGGGCAGCGTGGTTCACCCCTCCACTTT. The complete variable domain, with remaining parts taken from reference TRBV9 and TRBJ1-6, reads DSGVTQTPKHLITATGQRVTLRCSPRSGDLSVYWYQQSLDQGLQFLIQYYNGEERAKGNILERFSAQQFPDLHSELNLSSLELGDSALYFCASSSLAGQRGSPLHFGNGTRLTVT.

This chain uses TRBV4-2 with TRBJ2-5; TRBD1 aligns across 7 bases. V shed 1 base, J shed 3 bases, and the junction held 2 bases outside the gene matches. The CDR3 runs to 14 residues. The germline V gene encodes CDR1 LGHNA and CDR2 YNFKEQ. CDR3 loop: CASSQVDREETQYF. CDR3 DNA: TGTGCCAGCAGCCAAGTAGACAGGGAAGAGACCCAGTACTTC.

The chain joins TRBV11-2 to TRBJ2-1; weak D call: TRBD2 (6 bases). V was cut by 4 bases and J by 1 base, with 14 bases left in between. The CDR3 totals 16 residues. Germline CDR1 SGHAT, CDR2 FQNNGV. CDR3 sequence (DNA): TGTGCCAGCAGCTCCTTGGGGACTGGTTCCTACAATGAGCAGTTCTTC. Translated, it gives CASSSLGTGSYNEQFF. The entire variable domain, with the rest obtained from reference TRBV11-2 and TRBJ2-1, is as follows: EAGVAQSPRYKIIEKRQSVAFWCNPISGHATLYWYQQILGQGPKLLIQFQNNGVVDDSQLPKDRFSAERLKGVDSTLKIQPAKLEDSAVYLCASSSLGTGSYNEQFFGPGTRLTVL.

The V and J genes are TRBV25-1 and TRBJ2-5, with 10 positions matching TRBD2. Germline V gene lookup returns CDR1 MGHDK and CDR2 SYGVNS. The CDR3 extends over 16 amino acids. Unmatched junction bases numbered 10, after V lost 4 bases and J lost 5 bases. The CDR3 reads CASSASSGSSRETQYF. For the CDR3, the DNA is TGTGCCAGCAGTGCTTCTAGCGGGAGTTCTAGGGAGACCCAGTACTTC.

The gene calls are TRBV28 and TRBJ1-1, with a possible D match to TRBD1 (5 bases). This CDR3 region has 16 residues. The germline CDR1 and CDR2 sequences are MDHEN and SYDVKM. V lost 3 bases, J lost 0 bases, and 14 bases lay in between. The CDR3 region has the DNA TGTGCCAGCAGTTTCTCTCGACAGACCGTGAACACTGAAGCTTTCTTT. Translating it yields CASSFSRQTVNTEAFF.

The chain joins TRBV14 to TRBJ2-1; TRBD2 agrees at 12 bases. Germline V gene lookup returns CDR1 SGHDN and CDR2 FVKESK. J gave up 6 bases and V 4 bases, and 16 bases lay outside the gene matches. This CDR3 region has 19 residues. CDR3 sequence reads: CASSPWTSGIHRLRNEQFF. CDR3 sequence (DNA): TGTGCCAGCAGCCCCTGGACTAGCGGGATACACCGACTACGCAATGAGCAGTTCTTC.

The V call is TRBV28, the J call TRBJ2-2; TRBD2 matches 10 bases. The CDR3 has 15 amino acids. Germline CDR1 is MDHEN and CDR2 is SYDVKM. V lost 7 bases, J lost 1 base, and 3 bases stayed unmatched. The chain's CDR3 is CASILAGVNTGELFF. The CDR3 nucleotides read TGTGCCAGCATCCTAGCGGGGGTGAACACCGGGGAGCTGTTTTTT.

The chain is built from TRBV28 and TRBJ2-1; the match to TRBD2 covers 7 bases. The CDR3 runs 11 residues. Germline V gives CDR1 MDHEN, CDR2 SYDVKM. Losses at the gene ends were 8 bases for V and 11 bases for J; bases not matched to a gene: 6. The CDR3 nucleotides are TGTGCCAGCGTGACTAGCACCAAGCAGTTCTTC. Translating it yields CASVTSTKQFF.

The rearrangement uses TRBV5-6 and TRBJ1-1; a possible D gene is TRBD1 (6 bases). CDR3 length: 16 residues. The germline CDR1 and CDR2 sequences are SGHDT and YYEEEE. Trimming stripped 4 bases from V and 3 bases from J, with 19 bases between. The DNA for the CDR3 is TGTGCCAGCAGCCCGTCTGGGGGACACCGTGACACTGAAGCTTTCTTT. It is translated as CASSPSGGHRDTEAFF.